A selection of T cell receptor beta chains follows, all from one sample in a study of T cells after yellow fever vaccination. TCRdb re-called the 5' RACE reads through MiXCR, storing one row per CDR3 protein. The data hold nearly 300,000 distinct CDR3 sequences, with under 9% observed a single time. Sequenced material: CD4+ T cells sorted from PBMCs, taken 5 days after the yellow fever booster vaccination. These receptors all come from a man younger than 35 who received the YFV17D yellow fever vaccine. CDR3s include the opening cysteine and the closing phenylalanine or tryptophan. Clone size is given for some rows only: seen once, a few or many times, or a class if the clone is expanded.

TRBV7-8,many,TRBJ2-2,CASSTNKNTGELFF
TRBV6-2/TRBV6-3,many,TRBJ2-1,CASTKGGAPVNEQFF
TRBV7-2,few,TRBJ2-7,CASTTGTRYEQYF
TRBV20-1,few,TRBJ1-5,CSAPGPTDQPQHF
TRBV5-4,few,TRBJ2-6,CASSPLERLIAGANVLTF
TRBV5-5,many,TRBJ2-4,CASSFIGGLAKNIQYF
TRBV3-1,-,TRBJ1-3,CASSLSRTGSSGNTIYF
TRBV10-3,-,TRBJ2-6,CAIIEGAGANVLTF
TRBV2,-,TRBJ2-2,CASSERADLNTGELFF
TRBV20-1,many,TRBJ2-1,CSASPSRTGQFF
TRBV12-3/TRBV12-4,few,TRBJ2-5,CASGTQGVISQETQYF
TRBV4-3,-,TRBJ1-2,CASSPRVEGSYTF
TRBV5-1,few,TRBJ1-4,CASSLGQTTPTNEKLFF
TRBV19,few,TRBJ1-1,CASIGGGGFGTEAFF
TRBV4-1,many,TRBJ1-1,CASSLRGRTEAFF
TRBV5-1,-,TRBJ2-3,CASSAIGDSFADTQYF
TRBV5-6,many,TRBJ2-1,CASSLNRDYQFF
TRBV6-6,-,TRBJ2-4,CASSFKGGTAKNIQYF
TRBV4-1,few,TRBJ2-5,CASSRPGRLETQYF
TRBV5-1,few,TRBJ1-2,CASTAGGERYGYTF
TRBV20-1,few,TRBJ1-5,CSAVLGGARQPQHF
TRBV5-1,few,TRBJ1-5,CASSAGQGVDQPQHF
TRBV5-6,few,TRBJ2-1,CASSFLTLSYNEQFF
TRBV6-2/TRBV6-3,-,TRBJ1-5,CASNGGGQPQHF
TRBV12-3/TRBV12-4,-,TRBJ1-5,CASSFRGINQPQHF
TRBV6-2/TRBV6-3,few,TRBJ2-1,CASSNPHGREQFF
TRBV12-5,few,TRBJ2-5,CASGLVRTGRETQYF
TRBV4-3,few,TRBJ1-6,CASGWGGTGSGSYNSPLHF
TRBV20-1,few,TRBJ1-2,CSARDGKSYGYTF
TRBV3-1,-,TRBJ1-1,CASSPTGWRGGSAFF
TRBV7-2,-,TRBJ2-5,CASSQTYRGALETQYF
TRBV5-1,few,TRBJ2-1,CASSPSGQSYNEQFF
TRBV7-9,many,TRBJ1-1,CASSRDRGPEAFF
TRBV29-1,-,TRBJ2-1,CSASQGREQFF
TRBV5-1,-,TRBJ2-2,CASKDGPATGELFF
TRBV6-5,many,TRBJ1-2,CASSHRGNYGYTF
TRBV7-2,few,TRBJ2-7,CASSYRGGEQYF
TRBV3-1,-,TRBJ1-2,CASSQRKVGYTF
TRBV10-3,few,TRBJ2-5,CAISGAGGPETQYF
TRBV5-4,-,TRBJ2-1,CASSLGTSGGVNEQFF
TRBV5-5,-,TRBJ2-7,CASSPADYSYEQYF
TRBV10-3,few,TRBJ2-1,CAITRGQGAYNEQFF
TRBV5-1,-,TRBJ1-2,CASSLYLGQAEIYGYTF
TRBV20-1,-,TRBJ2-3,CSALRAGGADTQYF
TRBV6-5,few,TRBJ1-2,CASSPGGWGYTF
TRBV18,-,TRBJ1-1,CASSPTSTEAFF
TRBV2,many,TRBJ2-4,CASSDLAGAVAKNIQYF
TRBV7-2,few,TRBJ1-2,CASSQGQGNGYTF
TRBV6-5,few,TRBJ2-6,CASSLRPPRAGANVLTF
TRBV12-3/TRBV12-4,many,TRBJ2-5,CASSLLAVLETQYF